This TCR beta chain is drawn from a study of T cells in Graves' hyperthyroidism and ophthalmopathy. Turning to the study itself: Staff took peripheral blood when the initial diagnosis was made, before any treatment began.

This clonotype has a handful of counts. Hyperthyroidism, newly diagnosed and lasting under 2 months, affected patients aged 18 to 65. Using RNA transcripts as the source, TCR beta CDR3 regions were amplified. HTBI primers were the set used in a first-round RT-PCR of the TCR CDR3. TCRdb used MiXCR to reprocess the multiplex PCR reads, holding one entry per CDR3 protein. The table has around 350,000 distinct CDR3 sequences, approximately 19% seen once. The CDR3 totals 13 residues. V lost 4 bases and J lost 4; bases outside the gene matches: 4. CDR1 and CDR2 from the germline V gene are SNHLY and FYNNEI. Sequenced: blood. This chain links TRBV2 with TRBJ2-7; 7 bases match TRBD1. The clonotype comes from a woman under 30 with Graves' hyperthyroidism. The CDR3 reads CASSVGGGYEQYF. As DNA, the CDR3 is TGTGCCAGCAGTGTAGGGGGCGGATACGAGCAGTACTTC.